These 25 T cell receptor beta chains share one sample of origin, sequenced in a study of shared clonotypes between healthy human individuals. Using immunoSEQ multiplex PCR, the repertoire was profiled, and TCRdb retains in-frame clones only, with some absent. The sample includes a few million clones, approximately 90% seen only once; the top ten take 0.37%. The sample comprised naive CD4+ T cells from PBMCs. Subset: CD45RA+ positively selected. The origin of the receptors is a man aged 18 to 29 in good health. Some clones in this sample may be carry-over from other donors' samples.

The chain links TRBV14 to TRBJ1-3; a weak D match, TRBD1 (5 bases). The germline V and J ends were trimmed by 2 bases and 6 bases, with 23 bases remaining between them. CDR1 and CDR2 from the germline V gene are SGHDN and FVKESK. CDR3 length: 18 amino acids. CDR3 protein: CASSQPSLKQVKENTIYF. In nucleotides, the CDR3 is TGTGCCAGCAGCCAACCATCACTAAAACAGGTGAAGGAAAACACCATATATTTT.

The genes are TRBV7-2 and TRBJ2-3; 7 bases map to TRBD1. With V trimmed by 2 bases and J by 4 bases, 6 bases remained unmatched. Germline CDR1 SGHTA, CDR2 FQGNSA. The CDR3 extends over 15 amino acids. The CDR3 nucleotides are TGTGCCAGCAGCTTAAATCGAGGGGGCGCAGATACGCAGTATTTT. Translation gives CASSLNRGGADTQYF.

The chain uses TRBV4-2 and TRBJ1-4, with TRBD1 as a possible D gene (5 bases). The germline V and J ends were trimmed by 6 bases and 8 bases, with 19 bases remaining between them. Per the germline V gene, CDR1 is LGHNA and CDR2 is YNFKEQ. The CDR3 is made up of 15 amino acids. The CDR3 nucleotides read TGTGCCAGCAGTGTAACATCCTCCCGGGGGGAAAAACTGTTTTTT. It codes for CASSVTSSRGEKLFF.

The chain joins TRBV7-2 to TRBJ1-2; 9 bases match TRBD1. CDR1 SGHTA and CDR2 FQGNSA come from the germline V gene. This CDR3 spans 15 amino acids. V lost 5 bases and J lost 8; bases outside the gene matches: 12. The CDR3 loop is CASSQRTGEWKGYTF. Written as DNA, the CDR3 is TGTGCCAGCAGCCAAAGGACAGGGGAATGGAAAGGCTACACCTTC.

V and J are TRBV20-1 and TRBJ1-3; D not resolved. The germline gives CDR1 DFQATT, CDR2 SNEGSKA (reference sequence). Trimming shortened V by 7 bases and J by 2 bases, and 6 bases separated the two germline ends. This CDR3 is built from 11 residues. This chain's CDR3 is CSGPPGNTIYF. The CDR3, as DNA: TGCAGTGGGCCCCCTGGAAACACCATATATTTT.

The CDR3 spells CAWSGRRMNSPLHF. The CDR3 coding sequence is TGTGCCTGGAGTGGACGTAGGATGAATTCACCCCTCCACTTT. The V gene is TRBV30, the J gene TRBJ1-6; no clear D gene. Germline V lookup: CDR1 GTSNPN, CDR2 SVGIG (reference sequence). This CDR3 has 14 residues. Trimming stripped 1 base from V and 7 bases from J, with 11 bases between.

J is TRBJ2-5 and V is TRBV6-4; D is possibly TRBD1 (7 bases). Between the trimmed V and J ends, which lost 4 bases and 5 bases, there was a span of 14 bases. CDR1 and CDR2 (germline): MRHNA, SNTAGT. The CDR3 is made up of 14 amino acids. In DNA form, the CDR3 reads TGTGCCAGCAGTGCGGAGGGGGCGATTGAGACCCAGTACTTC. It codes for CASSAEGAIETQYF.

CDR3 loop: CASSLEPGQVGHTEAFF. CDR3 in DNA: TGCGCCAGCAGCTTGGAACCGGGACAGGTCGGCCACACTGAAGCTTTCTTT. J is TRBJ1-1 and V is TRBV5-1, with 8 positions matching TRBD1. Looked up from germline, CDR1 is SGHRS and CDR2 is YFSETQ. Trimming took 0 bases from V and 3 from J; bases not matched to a gene: 10. The CDR3 is 17 amino acids.

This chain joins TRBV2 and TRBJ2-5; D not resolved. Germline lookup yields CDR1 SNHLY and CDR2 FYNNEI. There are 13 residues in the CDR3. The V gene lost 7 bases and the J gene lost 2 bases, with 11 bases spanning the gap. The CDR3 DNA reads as TGTGCCAGCACCTTGGCGTGGCAAGAGACCCAGTACTTC. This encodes CASTLAWQETQYF.

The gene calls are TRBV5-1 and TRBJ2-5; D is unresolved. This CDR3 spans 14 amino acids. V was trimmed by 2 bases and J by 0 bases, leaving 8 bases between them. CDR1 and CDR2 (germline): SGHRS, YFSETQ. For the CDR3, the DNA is TGCGCCAGCAGCTTCTGGGCGGACCAAGAGACCCAGTACTTC. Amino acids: CASSFWADQETQYF.

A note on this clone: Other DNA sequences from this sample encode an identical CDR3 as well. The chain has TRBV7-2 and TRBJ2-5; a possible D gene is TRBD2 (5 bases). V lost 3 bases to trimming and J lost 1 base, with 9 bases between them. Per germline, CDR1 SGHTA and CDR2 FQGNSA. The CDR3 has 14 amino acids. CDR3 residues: CASSLSRGQETQYF. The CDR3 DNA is TGTGCCAGCAGCTTGTCCCGGGGCCAAGAGACCCAGTACTTC.

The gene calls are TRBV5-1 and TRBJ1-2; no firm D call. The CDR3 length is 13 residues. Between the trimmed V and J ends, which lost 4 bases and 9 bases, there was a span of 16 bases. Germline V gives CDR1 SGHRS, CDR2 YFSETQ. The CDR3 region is CASSPSDFESYTF. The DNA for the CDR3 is TGCGCCAGCAGCCCCTCAGATTTTGAGAGCTACACCTTC.

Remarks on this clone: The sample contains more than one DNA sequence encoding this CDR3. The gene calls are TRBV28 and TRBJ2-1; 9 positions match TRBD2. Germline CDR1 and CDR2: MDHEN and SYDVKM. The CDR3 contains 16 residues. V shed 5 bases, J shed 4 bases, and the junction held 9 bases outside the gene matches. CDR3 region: CASSPPGLAGYNEQFF. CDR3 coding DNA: TGTGCCAGCAGTCCCCCGGGACTAGCAGGGTACAATGAGCAGTTCTTC.

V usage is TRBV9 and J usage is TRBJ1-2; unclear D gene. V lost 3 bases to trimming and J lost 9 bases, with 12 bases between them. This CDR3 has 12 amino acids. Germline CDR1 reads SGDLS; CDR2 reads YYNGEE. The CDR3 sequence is CASSAFGLSYTF. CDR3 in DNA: TGTGCCAGCAGCGCTTTTGGGTTGAGCTACACCTTC.

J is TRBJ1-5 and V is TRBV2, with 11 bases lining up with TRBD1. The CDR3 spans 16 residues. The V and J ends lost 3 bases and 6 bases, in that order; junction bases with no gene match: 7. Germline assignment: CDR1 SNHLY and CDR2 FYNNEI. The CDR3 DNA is TGTGCCAGCAGTGACCGGACAGGGGGCATGTTTCAGCCCCAGCATTTT. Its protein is CASSDRTGGMFQPQHF.

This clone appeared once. The CDR3: CASSPKGPGLYEQYF. CDR3 sequence (DNA): TGTGCCAGCAGCCCTAAAGGTCCCGGGCTTTACGAGCAGTACTTC. This chain links TRBV28 with TRBJ2-7; D not resolved. In germline, CDR1 is MDHEN, CDR2 SYDVKM. Trimming pared 6 bases from V and 4 bases from J, leaving 19 bases between. This CDR3 region has 15 residues.

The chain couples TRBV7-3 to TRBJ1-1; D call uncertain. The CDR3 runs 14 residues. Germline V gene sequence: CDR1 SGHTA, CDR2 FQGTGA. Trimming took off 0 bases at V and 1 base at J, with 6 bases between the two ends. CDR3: CASSLTNQNTEAFF. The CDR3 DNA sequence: TGTGCCAGCAGCTTAACGAATCAGAACACTGAAGCTTTCTTT.

CDR3: CASSPWYNEQFF. For the CDR3, the DNA is TGTGCCAGCAGCCCTTGGTACAATGAGCAGTTCTTC. This chain joins TRBV28 and TRBJ2-1; D not certain. Germline V lookup: CDR1 MDHEN, CDR2 SYDVKM. V lost 6 bases and J 4 bases, leaving 7 bases between the germline ends. This CDR3 has 12 residues.

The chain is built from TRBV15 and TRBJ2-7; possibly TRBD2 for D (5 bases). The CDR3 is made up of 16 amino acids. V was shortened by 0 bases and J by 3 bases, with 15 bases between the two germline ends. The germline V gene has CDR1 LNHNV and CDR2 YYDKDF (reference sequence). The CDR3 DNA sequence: TGTGCCACCAGCAGAGATCTGGGAGTCCTGAGCTACGAGCAGTACTTC. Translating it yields CATSRDLGVLSYEQYF.

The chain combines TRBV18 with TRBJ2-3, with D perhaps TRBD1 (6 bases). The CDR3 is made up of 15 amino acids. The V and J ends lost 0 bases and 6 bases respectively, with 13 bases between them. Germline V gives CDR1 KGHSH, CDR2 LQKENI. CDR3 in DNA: TGTGCCAGCTCACCACCTGGGACAAGGAGGGATACGCAGTATTTT. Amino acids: CASSPPGTRRDTQYF.

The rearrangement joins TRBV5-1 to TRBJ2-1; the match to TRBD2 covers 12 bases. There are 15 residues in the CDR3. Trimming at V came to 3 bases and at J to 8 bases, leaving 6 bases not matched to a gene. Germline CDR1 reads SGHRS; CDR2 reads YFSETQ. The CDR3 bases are TGCGCCAGCAGCTCCGGGACTAGCGGGTTCGATGAGCAGTTCTTC. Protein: CASSSGTSGFDEQFF.

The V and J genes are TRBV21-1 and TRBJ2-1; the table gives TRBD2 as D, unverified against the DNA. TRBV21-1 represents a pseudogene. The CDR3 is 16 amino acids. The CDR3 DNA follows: TGTGCCAGCAGCAGGGAGCGGGAGGAGGTTCACAATGAGCAGTTCTTC. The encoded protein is CASSREREEVHNEQFF.

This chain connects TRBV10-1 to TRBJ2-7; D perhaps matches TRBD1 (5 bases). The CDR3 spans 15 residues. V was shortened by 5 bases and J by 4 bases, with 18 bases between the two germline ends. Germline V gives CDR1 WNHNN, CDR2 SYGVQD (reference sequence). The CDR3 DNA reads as TGCGCCAGCAGTCCTGTCGGTCAGGGATTTTACGAGCAGTACTTC. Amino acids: CASSPVGQGFYEQYF.

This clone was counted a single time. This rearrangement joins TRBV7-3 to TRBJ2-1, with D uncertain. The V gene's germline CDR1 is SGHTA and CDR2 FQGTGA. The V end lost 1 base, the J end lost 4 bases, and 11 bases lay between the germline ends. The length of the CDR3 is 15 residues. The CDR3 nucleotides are TGTGCCAGCAGCTTAAGTGCGGCAGGATACAATGAGCAGTTCTTC. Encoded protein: CASSLSAAGYNEQFF.

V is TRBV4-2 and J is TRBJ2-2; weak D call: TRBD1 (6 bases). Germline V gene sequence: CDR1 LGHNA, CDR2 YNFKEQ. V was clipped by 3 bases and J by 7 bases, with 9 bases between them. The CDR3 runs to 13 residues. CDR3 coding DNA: TGTGCCAGCAGCCAGTTCAGGGGCGGGGAGCTGTTTTTT. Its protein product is CASSQFRGGELFF.